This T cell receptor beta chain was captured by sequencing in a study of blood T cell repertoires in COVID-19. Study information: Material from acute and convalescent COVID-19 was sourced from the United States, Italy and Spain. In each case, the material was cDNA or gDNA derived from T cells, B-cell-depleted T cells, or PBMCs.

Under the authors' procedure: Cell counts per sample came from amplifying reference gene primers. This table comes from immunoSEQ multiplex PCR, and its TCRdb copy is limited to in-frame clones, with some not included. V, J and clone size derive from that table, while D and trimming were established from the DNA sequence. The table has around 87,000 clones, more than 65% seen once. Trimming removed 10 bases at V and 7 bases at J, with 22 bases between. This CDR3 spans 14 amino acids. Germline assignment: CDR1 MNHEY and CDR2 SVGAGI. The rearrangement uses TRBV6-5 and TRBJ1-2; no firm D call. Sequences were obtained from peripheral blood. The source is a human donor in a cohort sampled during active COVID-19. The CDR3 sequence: CATATTPPRGGYTF. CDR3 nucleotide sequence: TGTGCCACCGCAACCACACCCCCTCGAGGTGGCTACACCTTC.